The TCR beta chain under discussion was sequenced for a study of tumor-infiltrating lymphocytes in primary liver carcinoma. Joint extraction of RNA and DNA used roughly 20-33 mg of bulk tissue that was unsorted. Synthesis of TCR beta cDNA was carried out from approximately 0.55 ug total RNA with a constant-region primer. What produced the TCR beta libraries was three nested multiplex PCR rounds using slightly modified ARM-PCR. The first two PCR rounds used TRBV1-TRBV30 forward primers with a C-beta reverse primer, around 10 cycles each. TCRdb itself ran the multiplex PCR reads through MiXCR, one entry per CDR3 protein. There are roughly 50,000 distinct CDR3 sequences in the sample; 70% to 80% occur only once, and around 25% lies in the top ten. Regarding this clonotype: Relative to the germline gene, one junction end is altered; a read error may explain this.

Germline CDR1 reads SGHNT; CDR2 reads YENEEA. There are 14 residues in the CDR3. The TCR sequence derives from a man aged 35 to 55 with primary liver carcinoma and hepatitis B virus infection. The sample comprised liver tumor tissue from sampling region 2. This sample's subset: tumor region T2, inferior pole. This sequence joins TRBV11-3 and TRBJ2-5; 7 bases agree with TRBD1. CDR3 bases: TGTGTCAGCAGCCCCGGGACAGCTCATGGTACCCAGCACTTC. This translates into CVSSPGTAHGTQHF.